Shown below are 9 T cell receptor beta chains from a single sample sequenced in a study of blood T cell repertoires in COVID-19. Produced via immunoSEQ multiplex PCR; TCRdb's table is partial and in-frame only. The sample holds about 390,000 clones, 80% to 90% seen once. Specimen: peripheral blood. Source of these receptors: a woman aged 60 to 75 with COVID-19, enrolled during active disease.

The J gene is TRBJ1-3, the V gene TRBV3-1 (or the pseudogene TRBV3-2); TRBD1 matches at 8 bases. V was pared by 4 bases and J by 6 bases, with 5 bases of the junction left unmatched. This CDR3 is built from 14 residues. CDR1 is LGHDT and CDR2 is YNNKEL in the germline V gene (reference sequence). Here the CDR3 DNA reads TGTGCCAGCAGCCGCGGACAGGGACAAAACACCATATATTTT. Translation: CASSRGQGQNTIYF.

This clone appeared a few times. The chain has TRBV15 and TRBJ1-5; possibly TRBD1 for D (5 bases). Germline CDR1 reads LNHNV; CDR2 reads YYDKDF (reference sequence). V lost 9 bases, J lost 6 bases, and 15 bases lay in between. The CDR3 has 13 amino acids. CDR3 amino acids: CATASGEAQPQHF. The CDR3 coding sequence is TGTGCCACTGCGTCGGGGGAGGCTCAGCCCCAGCATTTT.

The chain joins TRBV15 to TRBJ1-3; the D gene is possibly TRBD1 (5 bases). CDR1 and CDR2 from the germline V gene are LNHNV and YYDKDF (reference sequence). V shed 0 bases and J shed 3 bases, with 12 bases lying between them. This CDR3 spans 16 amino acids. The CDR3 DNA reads TGTGCCACCAGCAGAGATCGGCAGGGTGGTGGAAACACCATATATTTT. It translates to CATSRDRQGGGNTIYF.

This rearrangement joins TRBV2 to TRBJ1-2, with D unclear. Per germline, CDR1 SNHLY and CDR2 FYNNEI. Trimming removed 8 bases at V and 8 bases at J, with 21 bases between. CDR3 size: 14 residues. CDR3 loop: CASFFASGVEGYTF. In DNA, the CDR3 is TGTGCCAGCTTTTTCGCTTCGGGTGTAGAGGGCTACACCTTC.

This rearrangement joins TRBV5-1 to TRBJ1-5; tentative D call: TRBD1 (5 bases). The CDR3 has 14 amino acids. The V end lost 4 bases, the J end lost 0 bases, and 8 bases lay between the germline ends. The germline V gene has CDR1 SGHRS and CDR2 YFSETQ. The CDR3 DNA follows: TGCGCCAGCAGCACAGGAGATAGCAATCAGCCCCAGCATTTT. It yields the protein CASSTGDSNQPQHF.

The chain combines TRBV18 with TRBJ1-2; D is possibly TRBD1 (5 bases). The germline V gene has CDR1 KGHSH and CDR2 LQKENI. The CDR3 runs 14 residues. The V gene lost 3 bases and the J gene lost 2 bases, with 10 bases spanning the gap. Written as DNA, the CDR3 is TGTGCCAGCTCACCGGGGCGGCGGAACTATGGCTACACCTTC. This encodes CASSPGRRNYGYTF.

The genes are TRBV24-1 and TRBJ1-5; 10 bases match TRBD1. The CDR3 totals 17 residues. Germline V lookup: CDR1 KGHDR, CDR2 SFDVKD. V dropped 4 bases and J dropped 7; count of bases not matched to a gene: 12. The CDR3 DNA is TGTGCCACCAGTGACCCTAGACAGGGGGCTTTAACCCAGCCCCAGCATTTT. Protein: CATSDPRQGALTQPQHF.

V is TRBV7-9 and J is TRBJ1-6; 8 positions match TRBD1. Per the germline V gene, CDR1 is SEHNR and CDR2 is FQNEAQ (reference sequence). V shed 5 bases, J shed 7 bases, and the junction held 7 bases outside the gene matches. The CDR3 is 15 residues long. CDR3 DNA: TGTGCCAGCAGCGGAGGACAGGGCGGAAATTCACCCCTCCACTTT. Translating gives CASSGGQGGNSPLHF.

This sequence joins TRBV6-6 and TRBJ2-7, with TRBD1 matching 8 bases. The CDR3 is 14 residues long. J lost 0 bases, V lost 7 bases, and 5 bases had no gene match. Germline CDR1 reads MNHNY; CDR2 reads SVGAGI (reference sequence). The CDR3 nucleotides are TGTGCCAGCATGGCAGGGGGCGGCTCCTACGAGCAGTACTTC. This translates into CASMAGGGSYEQYF.